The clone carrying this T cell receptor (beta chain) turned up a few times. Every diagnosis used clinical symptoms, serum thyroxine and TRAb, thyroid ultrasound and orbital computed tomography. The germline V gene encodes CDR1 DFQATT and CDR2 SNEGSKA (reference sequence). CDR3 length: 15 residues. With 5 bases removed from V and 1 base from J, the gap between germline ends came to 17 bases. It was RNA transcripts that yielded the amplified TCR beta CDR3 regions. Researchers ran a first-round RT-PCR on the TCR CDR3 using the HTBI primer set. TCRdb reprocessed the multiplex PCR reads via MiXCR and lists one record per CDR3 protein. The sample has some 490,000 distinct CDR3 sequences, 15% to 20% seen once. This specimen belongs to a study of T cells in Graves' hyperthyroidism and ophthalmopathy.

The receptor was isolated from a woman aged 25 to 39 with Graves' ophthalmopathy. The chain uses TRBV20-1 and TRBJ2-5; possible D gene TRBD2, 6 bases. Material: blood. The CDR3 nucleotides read TGCAGTGCTTGTAGGGGCTCGGGGGTCCAAGAGACCCAGTACTTC. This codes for CSACRGSGVQETQYF.